Included here is one TCR beta chain sequence, with context. As yet, its antigen is unknown. This entry belongs to a study of cytomegalovirus exposure and HLA in healthy donors. General study points: The authors enumerated 150 to 200 TCR beta chains as linked to cytomegalovirus. More clonal expansion characterized HLA-associated TCR beta chains than equally common others in a later analysis.

PCR was performed using 60 Vbeta and 13 Jbeta primers. Profiling relied on immunoSEQ multiplex PCR, and the TCRdb table lists in-frame clones only, not all of them. The sample has 130,000 to 150,000 clones; around four fifths are singletons. Germline V gene sequence: CDR1 SGHRS, CDR2 YFSETQ. The CDR3 consists of 18 residues. J gave up 0 bases and V 1 base, and 5 bases lay outside the gene matches. The clonotype was recovered from a man aged 25-45 years in good health and CMV-seronegative. The rearrangement uses TRBV5-1 and TRBJ2-6; TRBD1 matches 9 bases. Sequenced input: PBMCs. This CDR3 is CASSLTQGAGSGANVLTF. In DNA form, the CDR3 reads TGCGCCAGCAGCTTGACACAGGGGGCTGGCTCTGGGGCCAACGTCCTGACTTTC.